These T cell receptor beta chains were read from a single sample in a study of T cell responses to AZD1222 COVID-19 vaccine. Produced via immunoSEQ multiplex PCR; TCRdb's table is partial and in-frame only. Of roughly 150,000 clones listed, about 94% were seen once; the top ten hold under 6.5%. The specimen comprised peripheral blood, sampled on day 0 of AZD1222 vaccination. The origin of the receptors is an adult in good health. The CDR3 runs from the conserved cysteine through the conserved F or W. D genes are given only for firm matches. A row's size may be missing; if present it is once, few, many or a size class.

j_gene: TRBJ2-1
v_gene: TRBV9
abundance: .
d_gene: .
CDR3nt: TGTGCCAGCAGCGTAGAAGTCGGGGTTTACAATGAGCAGTTCTTC
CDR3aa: CASSVEVGVYNEQFF

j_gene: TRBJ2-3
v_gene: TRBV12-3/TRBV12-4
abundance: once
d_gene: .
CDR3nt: TGTGCCAGCACGGCGGTCGATACGCAGTATTTT
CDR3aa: CASTAVDTQYF

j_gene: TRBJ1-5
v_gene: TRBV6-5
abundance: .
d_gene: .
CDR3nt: TGTGCCAGCAGTCCGCGGACAGCAGGTCAGCCCCAGCATTTT
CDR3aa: CASSPRTAGQPQHF

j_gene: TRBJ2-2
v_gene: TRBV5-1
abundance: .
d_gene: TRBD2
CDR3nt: TGCGCCAGCAGCAGGAGCGGGAGGGAAACCGGGGAGCTGTTTTTT
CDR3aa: CASSRSGRETGELFF

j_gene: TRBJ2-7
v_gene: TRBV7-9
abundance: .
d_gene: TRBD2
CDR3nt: TGTGCCAGCAGCTTAGCTGGACTAGTGATTCCCTACGAGCAGTACTTC
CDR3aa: CASSLAGLVIPYEQYF

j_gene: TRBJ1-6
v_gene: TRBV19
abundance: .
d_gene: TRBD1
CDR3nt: TGTGCCAGTAGCACCGGGACAGGGTATTCACCCCTCCACTTT
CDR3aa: CASSTGTGYSPLHF

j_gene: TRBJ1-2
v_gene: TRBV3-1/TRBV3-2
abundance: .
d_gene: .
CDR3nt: TGTGCCAGCAGCCAAGGCCCCGGAGGAGCGGCTACCTATGGCTACACCTTC
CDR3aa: CASSQGPGGAATYGYTF

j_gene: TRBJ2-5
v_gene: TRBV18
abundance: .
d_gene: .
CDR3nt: TGTGCCAGCTCACCCGCACAACAGGAGACCCAGTACTTC
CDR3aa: CASSPAQQETQYF

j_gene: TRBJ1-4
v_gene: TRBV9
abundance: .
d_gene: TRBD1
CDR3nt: TGTGCCAGCAGCGTCAGACCCGGGACAGGGTTCGAAAAACTGTTTTTT
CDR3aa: CASSVRPGTGFEKLFF

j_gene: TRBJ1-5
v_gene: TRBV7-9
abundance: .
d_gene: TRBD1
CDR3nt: TGTGCCAGCAGCCCAGGGGGGGGCCCCAATCAGCCCCAGCATTTT
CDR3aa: CASSPGGGPNQPQHF

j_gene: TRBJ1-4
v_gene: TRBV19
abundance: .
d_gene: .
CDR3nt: TGTGCCAGTAGTTTCTCGGGACGACGAAATGAAAAACTGTTTTTT
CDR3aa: CASSFSGRRNEKLFF

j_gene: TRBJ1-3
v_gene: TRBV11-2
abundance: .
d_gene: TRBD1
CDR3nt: TGTGCCAGCAGCTTAATGGCAGGGGGAAACTCTGGAAACACCATATATTTT
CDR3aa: CASSLMAGGNSGNTIYF

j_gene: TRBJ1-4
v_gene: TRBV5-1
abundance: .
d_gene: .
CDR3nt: TGCGCCAGCAGCAGAGGTAGAGCTAATGAAAAACTGTTTTTT
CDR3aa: CASSRGRANEKLFF

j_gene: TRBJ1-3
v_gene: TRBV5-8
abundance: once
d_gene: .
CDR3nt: TGTGCCAGCAGAACCCAGGGGAACACCATATATTTT
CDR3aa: CASRTQGNTIYF

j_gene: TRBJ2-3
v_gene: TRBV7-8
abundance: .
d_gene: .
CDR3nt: TGTGCCAGCAGCCCCCCTCGGGGCACCCCTTCAGATACGCAGTATTTT
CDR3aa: CASSPPRGTPSDTQYF

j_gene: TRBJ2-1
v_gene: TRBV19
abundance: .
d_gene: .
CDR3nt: TGTGCCAGTAGTATAGGCGCGGATAGCTCCTACAATGAGCAGTTCTTC
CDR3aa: CASSIGADSSYNEQFF

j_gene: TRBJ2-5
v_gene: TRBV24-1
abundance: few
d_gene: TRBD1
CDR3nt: TGTGCCACCAGTGATCACCGGGACAGGGGAGAGACCCAGTACTTC
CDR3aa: CATSDHRDRGETQYF

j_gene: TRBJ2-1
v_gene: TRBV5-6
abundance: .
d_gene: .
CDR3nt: TGTGCCAGCAGCTCCAATCCTCGAAGGGACGATGAGCAGTTCTTC
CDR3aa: CASSSNPRRDDEQFF

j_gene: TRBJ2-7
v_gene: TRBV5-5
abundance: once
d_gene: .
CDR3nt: TGTGCCAGCAGCCGCTTAATACAGGGTAACGAGCAGTACTTC
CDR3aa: CASSRLIQGNEQYF

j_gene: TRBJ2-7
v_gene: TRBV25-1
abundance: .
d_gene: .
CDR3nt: TGTGCCAGCAGGGCCCCCGACGGGTACTACGAGCAGTACTTC
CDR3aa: CASRAPDGYYEQYF

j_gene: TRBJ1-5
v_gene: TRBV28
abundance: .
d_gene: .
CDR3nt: TGTGCCAGCAGTTTTGGGGAGTATGGCAATCAGCCCCAGCATTTT
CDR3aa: CASSFGEYGNQPQHF

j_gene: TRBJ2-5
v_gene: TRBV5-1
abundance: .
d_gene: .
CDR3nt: TGCGCCAGCAGCTTGTCCGGGCTGTCCCAAGAGACCCAGTACTTC
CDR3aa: CASSLSGLSQETQYF

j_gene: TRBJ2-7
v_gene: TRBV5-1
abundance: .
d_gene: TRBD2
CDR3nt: TGCGCCAGCAGCTTCACCTATTCTAGCGGGAGGTTCTCCTACGAGCAGTACTTC
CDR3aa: CASSFTYSSGRFSYEQYF

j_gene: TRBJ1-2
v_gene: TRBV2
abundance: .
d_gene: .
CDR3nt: TGTGCCAGCAGTCGAGACAGGTGGAACTATGGCTACACCTTC
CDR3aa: CASSRDRWNYGYTF

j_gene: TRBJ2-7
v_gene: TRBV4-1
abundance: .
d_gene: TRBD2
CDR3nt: TGCGCCAGCAGCCACCCTAGCGGGAGGCGGTACGAGCAGTACTTC
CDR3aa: CASSHPSGRRYEQYF

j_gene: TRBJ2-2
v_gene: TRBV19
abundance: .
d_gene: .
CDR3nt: TGTGCCAGTAGTATTCTTAGGGGTACCGGGGAGCTGTTTTTT
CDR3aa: CASSILRGTGELFF

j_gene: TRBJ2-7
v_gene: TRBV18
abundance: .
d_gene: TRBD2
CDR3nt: TGTGCCAGCTCACCTGCTAGCGGGAGGGCCACGGAAGAGCAGTACTTC
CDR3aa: CASSPASGRATEEQYF

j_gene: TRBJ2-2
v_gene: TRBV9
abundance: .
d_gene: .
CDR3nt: TGTGCCAGCCAAACCCTACCTAGCGATCCACACACCGGGGAGCTGTTTTTT
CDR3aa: CASQTLPSDPHTGELFF

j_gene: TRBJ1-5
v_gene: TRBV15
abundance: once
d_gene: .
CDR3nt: TGTGCCACCAGCACCCAGGCCTCTCAGCCCCAGCATTTT
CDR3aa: CATSTQASQPQHF

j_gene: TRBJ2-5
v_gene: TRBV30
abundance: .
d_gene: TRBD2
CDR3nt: TGTGCCCAGGGAGGGAGGAGCTTAGGGAAAGAGACCCAGTACTTC
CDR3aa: CAQGGRSLGKETQYF

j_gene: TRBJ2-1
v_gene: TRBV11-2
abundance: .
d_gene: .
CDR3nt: TGTGCCAGCACTAGAATGGGTAAGAGCAATGAGCAGTTCTTC
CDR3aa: CASTRMGKSNEQFF

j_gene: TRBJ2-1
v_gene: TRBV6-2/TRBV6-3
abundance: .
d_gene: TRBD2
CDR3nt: TGTGCCAGCAGTTCCCTAGCGGGAGGCAATGAGCAGTTCTTC
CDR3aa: CASSSLAGGNEQFF

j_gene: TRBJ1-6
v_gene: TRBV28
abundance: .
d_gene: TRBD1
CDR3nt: TGTGCCAGCAGCACGGCAGCGGGACAGGGGGCAAATTCACCCCTCCACTTT
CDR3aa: CASSTAAGQGANSPLHF

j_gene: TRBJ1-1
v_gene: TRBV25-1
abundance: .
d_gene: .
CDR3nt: TGTGCCAGCAGTGAATCGACCACGAACACTGAAGCTTTCTTT
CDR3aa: CASSESTTNTEAFF

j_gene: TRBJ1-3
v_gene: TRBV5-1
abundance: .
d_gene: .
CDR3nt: TGCGCCAGCAGCTTGGAGCAGGTCTCTGGAAACACCATATATTTT
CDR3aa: CASSLEQVSGNTIYF

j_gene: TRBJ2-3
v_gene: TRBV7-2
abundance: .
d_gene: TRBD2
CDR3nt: TGTGCCAGCAGCTTACCAGCGGGACGCACAGATACGCAGTATTTT
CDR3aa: CASSLPAGRTDTQYF

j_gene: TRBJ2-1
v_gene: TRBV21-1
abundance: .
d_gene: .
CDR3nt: TGTGCCAGCAGCAAAGGCGGACTCCATCCCGAATTCTCCTACAATGAGCAGTTCTTC
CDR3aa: CASSKGGLHPEFSYNEQFF

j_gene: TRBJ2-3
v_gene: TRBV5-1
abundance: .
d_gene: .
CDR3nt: TGCGCCAGCAGCACCGGGAGCACAGATACGCAGTATTTT
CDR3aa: CASSTGSTDTQYF

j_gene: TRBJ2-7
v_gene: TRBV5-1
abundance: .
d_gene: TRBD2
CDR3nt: TGCGCCAGCAGCTTGGTATTAGCGGGAGGGCCCTACGAGCAGTACTTC
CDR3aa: CASSLVLAGGPYEQYF

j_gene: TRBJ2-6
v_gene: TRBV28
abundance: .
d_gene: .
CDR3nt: TGTGCCAGCAGTTCGTTGAAGCTCTCTGGGGCCAACGTCCTGACTTTC
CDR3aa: CASSSLKLSGANVLTF